The clone carrying this TCR beta chain appeared a single time. Its specificity is unknown. Data came from immunoSEQ multiplex PCR; TCRdb stores just in-frame clones and leaves some out. The sample includes 20,000 to 25,000 clones, 70% to 80% of them seen just once. The data belong to a study of vaccination effects on CD4 cells after COVID-19. Peptide-pool stimulation followed by sequencing identified expanded antigen-specific CD4+ clonotypes in the ViraFEST assay. Culture lasted around eleven days before CD4+ T cell isolation. A positive SARS-CoV-2 PCR test fell between March and December 2020. PBMC were cultured at about 2 million per well with approximately 10 IU/ml IL-2 and around 9.4 ug/ml peptides. Germline CDR1 reads GTSNPN; CDR2 reads SVGIG (reference sequence). V was cut by 6 bases and J by 5 bases, with 16 bases left in between. The CDR3 extends over 13 amino acids.

The rearrangement links TRBV30 to TRBJ1-2; D is undetermined. The sequencing here drew on CD4+ T cells from PBMCs cultured with a peptide pool, taken before COVID-19 vaccination. The source of this sequence is a human donor who had a prior SARS-CoV-2 infection. The CDR3 sequence: CACTLGVDYGYTF. The CDR3 coding sequence is TGTGCCTGCACGCTTGGGGTAGATTATGGCTACACCTTC.